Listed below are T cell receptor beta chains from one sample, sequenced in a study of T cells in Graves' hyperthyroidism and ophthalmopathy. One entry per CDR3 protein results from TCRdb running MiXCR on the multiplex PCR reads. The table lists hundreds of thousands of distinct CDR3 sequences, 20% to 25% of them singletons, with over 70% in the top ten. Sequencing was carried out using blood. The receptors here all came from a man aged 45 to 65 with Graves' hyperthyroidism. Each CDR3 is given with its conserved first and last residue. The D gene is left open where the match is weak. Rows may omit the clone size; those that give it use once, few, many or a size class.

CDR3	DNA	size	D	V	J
CASSFLSNYGYTF	TGTGCCAGCAGCTTTTTAAGTAACTATGGCTACACCTTC	NA	NA	TRBV7-3	TRBJ1-2
CASSPLGAGTGNEQFF	TGTGCCAGCAGTCCTTTAGGAGCGGGAACGGGCAATGAGCAGTTCTTC	many	TRBD2	TRBV28	TRBJ2-1
CASSWTVAGVEGANVLTF	TGTGCCAGCAGCTGGACCGTAGCGGGAGTTGAAGGGGCCAACGTCCTGACTTTC	NA	TRBD2	TRBV6-2/TRBV6-3	TRBJ2-6
CASSPRSAGMFF	TGTGCCAGCAGCCCACGCTCGGCGGGGATGTTCTTC	few	NA	TRBV11-3	TRBJ2-1
CASSLLTKYEQYF	TGTGCCAGCAGCCTCTTAACTAAATACGAGCAGTACTTC	NA	NA	TRBV7-2	TRBJ2-7
CASSLQISDQYF	TGTGCCAGCAGTTTACAGATCTCTGACCAGTACTTC	NA	NA	TRBV12-3/TRBV12-4	TRBJ2-5
CASSLGGRWSYNEQFF	TGTGCCAGCAGCTTGGGGGGACGCTGGTCCTACAATGAGCAGTTCTTC	NA	NA	TRBV7-9	TRBJ2-1
CASSYSGRAGDTQYF	TGTGCCAGCAGTTATAGCGGGAGGGCGGGAGATACGCAGTATTTT	NA	TRBD2	TRBV6-1	TRBJ2-3
CASRQTGPGQPQHF	TGTGCCAGCAGACAAACAGGTCCCGGCCAGCCCCAGCATTTT	few	NA	TRBV6-8	TRBJ1-5
CSVGGGGTGNTIYF	TGCAGCGTGGGGGGGGGAGGCACTGGAAACACCATATATTTT	few	NA	TRBV29-1	TRBJ1-3
CASSTRTGSYEQYF	TGTGCCAGTAGTACAAGGACAGGATCCTACGAGCAGTACTTC	few	TRBD1	TRBV19	TRBJ2-7
CASSDGQVHTEAFF	TGTGCCAGCAGCGATGGACAAGTCCACACTGAAGCTTTCTTT	NA	NA	TRBV7-3	TRBJ1-1
CAWSGGLAVGMGVTDTQYF	TGTGCCTGGAGTGGGGGGTTAGCGGTTGGGATGGGGGTGACAGATACGCAGTATTTT	few	NA	TRBV30	TRBJ2-3
CASSLRIPGELFF	TGCGCCAGCAGCTTACGAATCCCCGGGGAGCTGTTTTTT	NA	NA	TRBV5-1	TRBJ2-2
CSATRGAGGEAEQYF	TGCAGTGCTACCCGAGGGGCGGGAGGGGAAGCCGAGCAGTACTTC	NA	TRBD2	TRBV20-1	TRBJ2-7
CASSYSPSGGSSYNEQFF	TGTGCCAGCAGTTACAGCCCTAGCGGGGGTAGCTCCTACAATGAGCAGTTCTTC	NA	TRBD2	TRBV6-9	TRBJ2-1
CASSDQGLYTGELFF	TGTGCCAGCAGTGATCAGGGGTTGTACACCGGGGAGCTGTTTTTT	NA	NA	TRBV2	TRBJ2-2
CASSFDRAGANVLTF	TGTGCCAGCAGTTTCGACAGGGCTGGGGCCAACGTCCTGACTTTC	NA	TRBD1	TRBV27	TRBJ2-6
CASSLVGYGTQYF	TGTGCCAGCAGTTTAGTAGGGTATGGGACCCAGTACTTC	many	NA	TRBV12-3/TRBV12-4	TRBJ2-5
CATSTQAGGNEKLFF	TGTGCCACCAGCACGCAAGCCGGGGGGAATGAAAAACTGTTTTTT	NA	NA	TRBV15	TRBJ1-4
CASSLSPWNTEAFF	TGTGCCAGCAGTTTGTCTCCCTGGAACACTGAAGCTTTCTTT	many	NA	TRBV27	TRBJ1-1
CASSEAQGDGQPQHF	TGTGCCAGCAGTGAAGCTCAGGGGGATGGTCAGCCCCAGCATTTT	many	TRBD1	TRBV6-1	TRBJ1-5
CASSLSQREAPFEVQYF	TGTGCCAGCAGTTTAAGCCAGCGGGAGGCGCCTTTTGAGGTTCAGTACTTC	few	TRBD2	TRBV12-3/TRBV12-4	TRBJ2-4
CVSSLGASGSYEQFF	TGTGTCAGCAGCTTAGGAGCTAGCGGGAGTTATGAGCAGTTCTTC	NA	TRBD2	TRBV11-2	TRBJ2-1
CASSLSAPGTSGIIRDEQYF	TGTGCCAGCAGTTTATCTGCCCCCGGGACTAGCGGGATCATAAGGGACGAGCAGTACTTC	once	TRBD2	TRBV27	TRBJ2-7
CASTSFSGTGVYNEQFF	TGTGCCAGCACCTCTTTTTCGGGAACAGGGGTTTACAATGAGCAGTTCTTC	few	TRBD1	TRBV27	TRBJ2-1
CATSDSRGSGPNNEQFF	TGTGCCACCAGTGATTCCCGGGGTAGCGGACCTAACAATGAGCAGTTCTTC	NA	NA	TRBV24-1	TRBJ2-1
CASSLRGSANEQYF	TGTGCCAGCAGTTTAAGAGGGTCCGCGAATGAGCAGTACTTC	few	NA	TRBV28	TRBJ2-7
CASRTLSYEQYF	TGTGCCAGCAGGACTCTATCCTACGAGCAGTACTTC	NA	NA	TRBV6-1	TRBJ2-7
CASRRTGNEQFF	TGTGCCAGCAGAAGGACAGGGAATGAGCAGTTCTTC	few	TRBD1	TRBV11-3	TRBJ2-1
CSARLAGYPNEQFF	TGCAGTGCGAGACTAGCGGGATACCCCAATGAGCAGTTCTTC	NA	TRBD2	TRBV20-1	TRBJ2-1
CASSLATESYEQYF	TGTGCCAGCAGCTTGGCGACAGAGTCCTACGAGCAGTACTTC	many	NA	TRBV7-6	TRBJ2-7
CSARAGQGSHEQYF	TGCAGTGCTAGAGCTGGACAGGGTTCTCACGAGCAGTACTTC	many	TRBD1	TRBV20-1	TRBJ2-7
CASSIRIAVPNTDTQYF	TGTGCCAGTAGTATACGGATAGCGGTTCCTAACACAGATACGCAGTATTTT	NA	NA	TRBV19	TRBJ2-3
CASTKGLYDPEAFF	TGTGCCAGCACTAAGGGACTCTATGACCCTGAAGCTTTCTTT	once	NA	TRBV7-8	TRBJ1-1
CAWSRRTPYEQYF	TGTGCCTGGAGTAGGAGGACACCCTACGAGCAGTACTTC	many	NA	TRBV30	TRBJ2-7
CASSPPLSWDLTGELFF	TGTGCCAGCAGCCCCCCCCTGTCGTGGGACCTCACCGGGGAGCTGTTTTTT	few	NA	TRBV6-9	TRBJ2-2
CASSAHEDQETQYF	TGTGCCAGCAGTGCGCACGAAGACCAAGAGACCCAGTACTTC	many	NA	TRBV2	TRBJ2-5
CASSLGQVAFF	TGTGCCAGCAGCCTAGGACAGGTAGCTTTCTTT	NA	TRBD1	TRBV13	TRBJ1-1
CASSPNRGNSPLHF	TGTGCCAGCTCACCGAACAGGGGGAATTCACCCCTCCACTTT	NA	TRBD1	TRBV18	TRBJ1-6
CASRPTGSEAQYF	TGTGCCAGCAGACCGACGGGGTCAGAGGCCCAGTACTTC	few	NA	TRBV6-1	TRBJ2-5
CSVDRVSSPYSGYNEQFF	TGCAGCGTTGACCGTGTTAGCTCTCCTTACTCGGGCTACAATGAGCAGTTCTTC	few	NA	TRBV29-1	TRBJ2-1
CASRTGGGNNQPQHF	TGTGCCAGCAGGACAGGAGGGGGGAACAATCAGCCCCAGCATTTT	NA	NA	TRBV2	TRBJ1-5
CATKTPRFGQYF	TGTGCCACGAAAACCCCGCGGTTCGGGCAGTACTTC	NA	NA	TRBV6-1	TRBJ2-7
CASSLDRGGGNEQFF	TGTGCCAGCAGCTTAGATCGAGGGGGGGGGAATGAGCAGTTCTTC	few	NA	TRBV11-2	TRBJ2-1
CASSRTSGRAVNTQYF	TGTGCCAGCAGCCGAACTAGCGGGAGGGCCGTGAATACGCAGTATTTT	NA	TRBD2	TRBV7-9	TRBJ2-3
CASSSQLWGMETQYF	TGTGCCAGCAGCTCACAGCTCTGGGGGATGGAGACCCAGTACTTC	many	NA	TRBV7-2	TRBJ2-5
CASSFDRTYGYTF	TGTGCCAGCAGTTTTGACCGGACCTATGGCTACACCTTC	many	NA	TRBV28	TRBJ1-2
CASSPAAGGNTGELFF	TGCGCCAGCAGCCCCGCAGCGGGAGGAAACACCGGGGAGCTGTTTTTT	once	TRBD2	TRBV5-1	TRBJ2-2
CASSLAGHSNQPQHF	TGCGCCAGCAGCTTAGCGGGACATAGCAATCAGCCCCAGCATTTT	NA	NA	TRBV5-1	TRBJ1-5
CASSVGGANTGELFF	TGTGCCAGCAGCGTAGGAGGGGCGAACACCGGGGAGCTGTTTTTT	many	NA	TRBV9	TRBJ2-2
CASSLEGQGLNEQYF	TGCGCCAGCAGCTTGGAGGGACAGGGTCTCAACGAGCAGTACTTC	few	TRBD1	TRBV5-1	TRBJ2-7
CASSYTSPIRDFLADTQYF	TGTGCCAGCAGCTACACCAGCCCAATCCGGGACTTTCTGGCAGATACGCAGTATTTT	few	NA	TRBV7-2	TRBJ2-3
CASSDRGLGQYF	TGTGCCAGCAGTGACAGGGGACTCGGGCAGTACTTC	many	NA	TRBV6-1	TRBJ2-7
CASSSRLAGGPGIDTQYF	TGTGCCAGCAGTTCCAGACTAGCGGGAGGGCCCGGTATAGATACGCAGTATTTT	NA	TRBD2	TRBV27	TRBJ2-3
CASREQRGSSGYTF	TGTGCCAGCAGGGAACAGAGGGGGTCAAGTGGCTACACCTTC	many	NA	TRBV2	TRBJ1-2
CASSFSGSSFTDTQYF	TGTGCCAGCAGCTTTAGCGGGAGTTCTTTCACAGATACGCAGTATTTT	NA	TRBD2	TRBV7-9	TRBJ2-3
CASSLGTITDTQYF	TGTGCCAGCAGCTTGGGCACTATCACAGATACGCAGTATTTT	NA	NA	TRBV5-5	TRBJ2-3
CASRSSGSTEAFF	TGTGCCAGCAGATCCTCGGGGAGCACTGAAGCTTTCTTT	many	NA	TRBV11-2	TRBJ1-1